This T cell receptor beta chain was profiled in a study of response to subunit inactivated influenza vaccine. Study-wide points: The study's authors posited that every seasonal influenza vaccination enlists few new T cells.

TCRdb re-called the RT-PCR reads through MiXCR, storing one row per CDR3 protein. The profile shows about 570,000 distinct CDR3 sequences, about 12% of them singletons. The CDR3 runs to 17 residues. Germline loops: CDR1 MNHNS, CDR2 SASEGT. After removal of 7 bases from V and 5 bases from J, the junction contained 12 bases not matched to a gene. Comment on this clonotype: Its target is not known.

This receptor was obtained from a man aged 50 to 60 who received an inactivated influenza vaccine. The V gene is TRBV6-1, the J gene TRBJ2-2, with TRBD1 matching over 11 bases. Sequenced material: PBMCs from blood, taken on the day of vaccination. The CDR3 nucleotides read TGTGCCAGCACCAACGGACAGGGGGCGCGAAAAACCGGGGAGCTGTTTTTT. It yields the protein CASTNGQGARKTGELFF.